This entry lists 13 T cell receptor beta chains sequenced from one sample in a study of shared clonotypes between healthy human individuals. The method was immunoSEQ multiplex PCR; TCRdb's version includes in-frame clones alone and lacks a portion of them. The table records over 850,000 clones, about 84% of them present only once. The material sequenced was memory CD4+ T cells from PBMCs. The subset is: CD45RA-negative fraction. These receptors all come from a man aged 18 to 35 in good health. Some clones in this sample may be carry-over from other donors' samples.

The chain links TRBV4-2 to TRBJ2-1; TRBD1 matches 7 bases. From germline, CDR1 is LGHNA and CDR2 YNFKEQ. The V segment lost 2 bases and the J segment 4 bases; nucleotides outside the gene matches: 17. CDR3 length: 19 residues. The DNA of the CDR3 is TGTGCCAGCAGCCAATTTTCGTCTAGAGGGACAGCCTTATACAATGAGCAGTTCTTC. The encoded protein is CASSQFSSRGTALYNEQFF.

V and J are TRBV11-2 and TRBJ2-1, with TRBD2 identical over 8 bases. From germline, CDR1 is SGHAT and CDR2 FQNNGV. There are 14 residues in the CDR3. With 5 bases clipped from V and 9 bases from J, the junction kept 9 bases outside the gene matches. The chain's CDR3 is CASSPRVAGTEQFF. The DNA of the CDR3 is TGTGCCAGCAGCCCCCGAGTAGCGGGAACTGAGCAGTTCTTC.

Comment on this clone: At one end, the junction sequence differs from germline, possibly due to a read error. V is TRBV28 and J is TRBJ2-1; TRBD2 might be the D (6 bases). This CDR3 has 11 amino acids. The germline V gene has CDR1 MDHEN and CDR2 SYDVKM. Written as DNA, the CDR3 is TGTGCCAGCAGTCCACGGGACTCCCGCGTCTTC. Translated, it gives CASSPRDSRVF.

This clone was seen a handful of times. The V and J genes are TRBV29-1 and TRBJ1-1; a weak D match, TRBD1 (5 bases). Germline V gene data show CDR1 as SQVTM and CDR2 as ANQGSEA. This CDR3 contains 12 residues. Trimming cost V 3 bases and J 11 bases, with 16 bases left between them. This CDR3 reads CSVDPSGEGAFF. The CDR3 nucleotides are TGCAGCGTTGATCCCTCGGGGGAGGGTGCTTTCTTT.

A remark on this clone: This likely came from a read error, as a far larger clone is one base away. The gene calls are TRBV28 and TRBJ2-1; TRBD2 might be the D (5 bases). The CDR3 covers 16 residues. Germline loops: CDR1 MDHEN, CDR2 SYDVKM. CDR3 amino acids: CASSYPHGGSYSEQFF. The DNA of the CDR3 is TGTGCCAGCAGTTACCCTCACGGAGGTTCCTACAGTGAGCAGTTCTTC.

In this sample, this clone turned up once. The chain has TRBV18 and TRBJ2-7; 8 positions match TRBD1. This CDR3 has 16 residues. Looked up from germline, CDR1 is KGHSH and CDR2 is LQKENI. Trimming at V came to 1 base and at J to 4 bases, leaving 9 bases not matched to a gene. CDR3 coding DNA: TGTGCCAGCTCACCACTCACAGGGGGGTTGAGTTACGAGCAGTACTTC. Translation gives CASSPLTGGLSYEQYF.

This clone appeared a single time. The chain has TRBV5-4 and TRBJ2-7; 10 bases map to TRBD1. The CDR3 spans 16 residues. CDR1 is SGHNT, CDR2 YYREEE, per germline (reference sequence). The V gene end was trimmed by 0 bases and the J gene end by 1 base; junction bases not matched to a gene: 4. The CDR3 DNA reads TGTGCCAGCAGCTTGGGGGGGGACAGGGGTTCCTACGAGCAGTACTTC. It yields the protein CASSLGGDRGSYEQYF.

The rearrangement links TRBV10-2 to TRBJ2-3; TRBD2 matches 7 bases. This CDR3 contains 17 residues. J lost 6 bases, V lost 4 bases, and 16 bases had no gene match. Germline V CDR1 and CDR2: WSHSY, SAAADI. CDR3 residues: CASSGFPWEGHEDTQYF. The CDR3, as DNA: TGCGCCAGCAGTGGGTTTCCGTGGGAGGGCCATGAGGATACGCAGTATTTT.

The rearrangement joins TRBV4-1 to TRBJ1-1; D is unclear. CDR1 is MGHRA and CDR2 is YSYEKL in the germline V gene. Deletions cut 2 bases from V and 3 bases from J, with 13 bases between. This CDR3 region has 15 residues. CDR3 bases: TGCGCCAGCAGCCAACCTCCTTCTACATACACTGAAGCTTTCTTT. Translation gives CASSQPPSTYTEAFF.

The chain employs TRBV7-2 and TRBJ2-5; D unresolved. The V gene's germline CDR1 is SGHTA and CDR2 FQGNSA. The CDR3 has 12 amino acids. Trimming shortened V by 5 bases and J by 5 bases, and 9 bases separated the two germline ends. The CDR3 DNA is TGTGCCAGCAGCAGGATGGAGGAGACCCAGTACTTC. This gives the protein CASSRMEETQYF.

This sequence joins TRBV7-9 and TRBJ2-5; D remains ambiguous. Trimming removed 5 bases from V and 6 bases from J, with 10 bases in between. The CDR3 is 12 amino acids. The germline V gene encodes CDR1 SEHNR and CDR2 FQNEAQ (reference sequence). The DNA of the CDR3 is TGTGCCAGCAGCCGGACCACCCAGACCCAGTACTTC. This encodes CASSRTTQTQYF.

V gene TRBV7-9 combines with J gene TRBJ1-1; D not certain. This CDR3 has 14 residues. Trimming removed 8 bases at V and 2 bases at J, with 15 bases between. Germline V lookup: CDR1 SEHNR, CDR2 FQNEAQ (reference sequence). This CDR3 reads CASLLMGGNTEAFF. The CDR3 nucleotides read TGTGCCAGCCTACTAATGGGCGGAAACACTGAAGCTTTCTTT.

This rearrangement joins TRBV19 to TRBJ1-1; D might be TRBD1 (5 bases). The V gene's germline CDR1 is LNHDA and CDR2 SQIVND (reference sequence). V was trimmed by 5 bases and J by 10 bases, leaving 17 bases between them. This CDR3 is built from 13 residues. CDR3 in DNA: TGTGCCAGTAGTTCTCAAGGGGTTGGTAGAGCTTTCTTT. Its protein is CASSSQGVGRAFF.